A selection of T cell receptor beta chains follows, all from one sample in a study of shared clonotypes between healthy human individuals. Profiling relied on immunoSEQ multiplex PCR, and the TCRdb table lists in-frame clones only, not all of them. The data contain about 560,000 clones, around three quarters of them singletons. Sample: PBMCs. These receptors originate from a woman between 35 and 50 years old in good health. Some clones in this sample may be carry-over from other donors' samples. Each CDR3 is given with its conserved first and last residue. Each record gives: V gene, D gene, J gene, clone size, CDR3 protein, CDR3 DNA. The D gene is left open where the match is weak. A row's size may be missing; if present it is once, few, many or a size class.

TRBV2	.	TRBJ2-3	.	CASSPVVADTQYF	TGTGCCAGCAGTCCCGTCGTAGCGGATACGCAGTATTTT
TRBV2	.	TRBJ2-7	once	CASSSATGPQSYYEQYF	TGTGCCAGCAGCTCCGCCACAGGACCTCAAAGTTACTACGAGCAGTACTTC
TRBV18	.	TRBJ1-2	.	CASSPPGGPYGYTF	TGTGCCAGCTCACCCCCCGGCGGCCCCTATGGCTACACCTTC
TRBV6-1	.	TRBJ1-5	.	CASSDRSNQPQHF	TGTGCCAGCAGTGATAGAAGCAATCAGCCCCAGCATTTT
TRBV5-1	TRBD1	TRBJ1-1	.	CASSHGTARNTEAFF	TGCGCCAGCAGCCACGGGACAGCGAGGAACACTGAAGCTTTCTTT
TRBV9	TRBD2	TRBJ2-5	once	CASSVGGLAGIGGETQYF	TGTGCCAGCAGCGTAGGAGGACTAGCGGGAATTGGGGGGGAGACCCAGTACTTC
TRBV9	.	TRBJ2-7	once	CASSVTAIGGYEQYF	TGTGCCAGCAGCGTAACGGCGATCGGTGGCTACGAGCAGTACTTC
TRBV27	TRBD1	TRBJ1-1	.	CASSPTVGTGNTEAFF	TGTGCCAGCAGTCCAACGGTGGGGACAGGGAACACTGAAGCTTTCTTT
TRBV6-1	.	TRBJ2-1	once	CASSELPTRSSYNEQFF	TGTGCCAGCAGTGAACTCCCGACTAGGAGCTCCTACAATGAGCAGTTCTTC
TRBV7-8	.	TRBJ1-6	.	CASSLGRDLYNSPLHF	TGTGCCAGCAGCTTAGGCCGGGACCTTTATAATTCACCCCTCCACTTT
TRBV7-2	TRBD1	TRBJ2-7	few	CASSLRQGRAYEQYF	TGTGCCAGCAGCCTCCGACAGGGAAGGGCTTACGAGCAGTACTTC
TRBV11-2	TRBD2	TRBJ2-7	.	CASSWGGGSYEQYF	TGTGCCAGCAGCTGGGGGGGAGGATCCTACGAGCAGTACTTC
TRBV5-4	TRBD2	TRBJ2-1	.	CASRAGERVNEQFF	TGTGCCAGCAGAGCGGGAGAGAGGGTAAATGAGCAGTTCTTC
TRBV7-2	.	TRBJ1-5	.	CASSPRRNQPQHF	TGTGCCAGCAGCCCAAGGAGAAATCAGCCCCAGCATTTT
TRBV4-3	TRBD2	TRBJ2-7	.	CASSQLGSSGSNEQYF	TGCGCCAGCAGCCAATTGGGATCTAGCGGGAGTAACGAGCAGTACTTC
TRBV4-1	.	TRBJ2-7	.	CASSLNNLGYEQYF	TGCGCCAGCAGCCTTAACAACCTGGGGTACGAGCAGTACTTC
TRBV30	.	TRBJ2-7	once	CAWSVLQYEQYF	TGTGCCTGGAGTGTGCTCCAGTACGAGCAGTACTTC
TRBV7-3	.	TRBJ2-2	few	CASSLNYPNTGELFF	TGTGCCAGCAGCTTAAACTACCCGAACACCGGGGAGCTGTTTTTT
TRBV7-9	.	TRBJ2-6	.	CASSPPGGEVGANVLTF	TGTGCCAGCAGCCCGCCGGGTGGGGAGGTTGGGGCCAACGTCCTGACTTTC
TRBV5-6	TRBD1	TRBJ2-7	.	CASSLLQGREQYF	TGTGCCAGCAGTCTTTTACAGGGGCGCGAGCAGTACTTC
TRBV5-1	TRBD1	TRBJ2-7	.	CASSLRQGYEQYF	TGCGCCAGCAGCTTGAGACAGGGCTACGAGCAGTACTTC
TRBV18	.	TRBJ2-5	many	CASSPVNSQETQYF	TGTGCCAGCTCACCAGTGAACAGCCAAGAGACCCAGTACTTC
TRBV7-6	TRBD1	TRBJ1-4	.	CASSLGGQGVEKLFF	TGTGCCAGCAGCTTAGGCGGACAGGGAGTTGAAAAACTGTTTTTT
TRBV10-3	TRBD2	TRBJ2-7	.	CAISEAGGPYEQYF	TGTGCCATCAGTGAGGCGGGAGGACCTTACGAGCAGTACTTC
TRBV5-1	TRBD1	TRBJ2-7	.	CASSLSGQGIYEQYF	TGCGCCAGCAGCCTGTCAGGACAGGGAATATACGAGCAGTACTTC
TRBV5-6	TRBD2	TRBJ2-4	once	CASSLSGAPGIQYF	TGTGCCAGCAGCTTGAGCGGGGCCCCAGGTATTCAGTACTTC
TRBV6-7	.	TRBJ1-3	.	CASSGTAGNTIYF	TGTGCCAGCAGTGGAACGGCTGGAAACACCATATATTTT
TRBV18	.	TRBJ2-2	.	CASSPRGRNTGELFF	TGTGCCAGCTCACCAAGGGGACGTAACACCGGGGAGCTGTTTTTT
TRBV19	.	TRBJ1-2	.	CASSMIREANYGYTF	TGTGCCAGTAGTATGATCAGAGAAGCTAACTATGGCTACACCTTC
TRBV19	TRBD1	TRBJ2-2	.	CASSISTGGGTGELFF	TGTGCCAGTAGTATTTCGACAGGGGGTGGCACCGGGGAGCTGTTTTTT
TRBV6-1	.	TRBJ2-7	many	CASRGWVDPYEQYF	TGTGCCAGCAGGGGCTGGGTCGATCCCTACGAGCAGTACTTC
TRBV27	TRBD2	TRBJ2-7	.	CASSLAGTSAYEQYF	TGTGCCAGCAGTTTGGCCGGGACTAGCGCCTACGAGCAGTACTTC
TRBV19	.	TRBJ2-3	once	CASSIAGTPGTTDTQYF	TGTGCCAGTAGTATAGCTGGGACTCCGGGGACCACAGATACGCAGTATTTT
TRBV11-1	TRBD2	TRBJ2-5	.	CASSLGRLALKETQYF	TGTGCCAGCAGCTTAGGGAGACTAGCTTTGAAAGAGACCCAGTACTTC
TRBV27	TRBD1	TRBJ1-1	once	CASSPYRGHTEAFF	TGTGCCAGCAGTCCCTACAGGGGGCACACTGAAGCTTTCTTT
TRBV4-3	TRBD2	TRBJ2-1	.	CASSQGGRGGRNEQFF	TGCGCCAGCAGCCAAGGGGGAAGGGGCGGGAGGAATGAGCAGTTCTTC
TRBV21-1	.	TRBJ2-4	.	CASSKQGGRVGKNIQYF	TGTGCCAGCAGCAAACAAGGGGGAAGGGTCGGCAAAAACATTCAGTACTTC
TRBV28	.	TRBJ2-2	.	CASSLKGREYTGELFF	TGTGCCAGCAGTTTAAAGGGGCGCGAGTACACCGGGGAGCTGTTTTTT
TRBV10-1	TRBD1	TRBJ1-4	.	CAIHRGRGEKLFF	TGCGCCATCCACAGGGGGCGAGGTGAAAAACTGTTTTTT
TRBV7-2	TRBD1	TRBJ1-5	few	CASSLGPGQPNQPQHF	TGTGCCAGCAGCTTAGGTCCGGGACAGCCTAATCAGCCCCAGCATTTT
TRBV18	TRBD1	TRBJ1-2	.	CASSRTGIGYTF	TGTGCCAGCTCACGGACAGGGATCGGCTACACCTTC
TRBV9	.	TRBJ2-3	.	CASSAYGDATDTQYF	TGTGCCAGCAGCGCCTACGGGGACGCCACAGATACGCAGTATTTT